The 19 T cell receptor beta chains in this list originate from one sample, sequenced in a study of T-cell memory formation after mild COVID-19. One entry per CDR3 protein results from TCRdb running MiXCR on the 5' RACE reads. The top ten hold roughly 8.2% of the sample, which has hundreds of thousands of distinct CDR3 sequences, about 18% seen once. The sequenced sample was PBMCs or a T cell subset sorted from them (not recorded which). These receptors all come from an adult woman who had mild COVID-19 (a few samples of this study predate the infection). Cell type and time point are not known.

This chain links TRBV3-1 with TRBJ1-3; D is uncertain. This CDR3 contains 16 residues. V was trimmed by 2 bases and J by 0 bases, leaving 11 bases between them. CDR1 and CDR2 (germline): LGHDT, YNNKEL (reference sequence). The CDR3 DNA reads TGTGCCAGCAGCCAACCCGGACGGATCTCTGGAAACACCATATATTTT. Protein sequence: CASSQPGRISGNTIYF.

V is TRBV6-5 and J is TRBJ1-6; a weak D match, TRBD1 (5 bases). The CDR3 totals 14 residues. The V and J ends lost 8 bases and 2 bases respectively, with 10 bases between them. CDR1 and CDR2 from the germline V gene are MNHEY and SVGAGI. CDR3 sequence reads: CASCGAAYNSPLHF. CDR3 sequence (DNA): TGTGCCAGCTGCGGGGCTGCCTATAATTCACCCCTCCACTTT.

This chain connects TRBV5-6 to TRBJ2-6; D gene ambiguous. Germline CDR1 reads SGHDT; CDR2 reads YYEEEE. The CDR3 extends over 14 amino acids. V was clipped by 6 bases and J by 0 bases, with 7 bases between them. DNA of the CDR3: TGTGCCAGCAACCCTTACTCTGGGGCCAACGTCCTGACTTTC. Residues: CASNPYSGANVLTF.

The chain has TRBV27 and TRBJ1-1; TRBD1 matches 10 bases. Germline V gives CDR1 MNHEY, CDR2 SMNVEV (reference sequence). The V and J ends lost 3 bases and 5 bases, in that order; junction bases with no gene match: 6. The CDR3 loop spans 15 amino acids. Here the CDR3 reads CASSFRRDRGTEAFF. In DNA form, the CDR3 reads TGTGCCAGCAGTTTCCGCCGGGACAGGGGTACTGAAGCTTTCTTT.

This clonotype appeared a few times. V and J are TRBV4-3 and TRBJ2-2, with a possible D match to TRBD2 (6 bases). Germline V gene lookup returns CDR1 LGHNA and CDR2 YSLEER. The V gene lost 4 bases and the J gene lost 4 bases, with 10 bases spanning the gap. This CDR3 spans 14 amino acids. The CDR3 DNA follows: TGCGCCAGCAGCCTTATGGGGGGCACCGGGGAGCTGTTTTTT. This codes for CASSLMGGTGELFF.

This clonotype came up a few times. The J gene is TRBJ2-1, the V gene TRBV5-1, with 9 bases lining up with TRBD1. The CDR3 covers 16 residues. J was trimmed by 6 bases and V by 7 bases; bases with no gene match: 14. Germline CDR1 is SGHRS and CDR2 is YFSETQ. The CDR3 loop is CASVANSDRGFNEQFF. Here the CDR3 DNA reads TGCGCCAGCGTGGCAAACTCGGACAGGGGTTTCAATGAGCAGTTCTTC.

V usage is TRBV6-5 and J usage is TRBJ1-5; D not certain. The V gene's germline CDR1 is MNHEY and CDR2 SVGAGI. Deletions cut 3 bases from V and 0 bases from J, with 9 bases between. The CDR3 runs 15 residues. This chain's CDR3 is CASSYGQYSNQPQHF. CDR3 DNA sequence: TGTGCCAGCAGTTATGGCCAATATAGCAATCAGCCCCAGCATTTT.

A few counts support this clonotype. This rearrangement joins TRBV15 to TRBJ2-7, with 7 bases that match TRBD2. The germline V gene encodes CDR1 LNHNV and CDR2 YYDKDF (reference sequence). The CDR3 is 16 residues long. V trimming: 1 base; J trimming: 6 bases; junction bases outside the gene matches: 12. CDR3 protein: CATSRAGNGREGEQYF. DNA for the CDR3: TGTGCCACCAGCAGAGCTGGGAACGGCAGGGAGGGCGAGCAGTACTTC. Full variable domain (rest looked up from reference TRBV15 and TRBJ2-7): DAMVIQNPRYQVTQFGKPVTLSCSQTLNHNVMYWYQQKSSQAPKLLFHYYDKDFNNEADTPDNFQSRRPNTSFCFLDIRSPGLGDTAMYLCATSRAGNGREGEQYFGPGTRLTVT.

This clonotype was picked up a small number of times. The gene calls are TRBV7-9 and TRBJ2-7, with D possibly being TRBD1 or TRBD2 (5 bases each). The CDR3 spans 12 residues. V gave up 5 bases and J gave up 9 bases, with 14 bases separating them. The germline V gene has CDR1 SEHNR and CDR2 FQNEAQ (reference sequence). The CDR3, as DNA: TGTGCCAGCAGCGGGACCGATCGAGGGCAGTACTTC. Translation: CASSGTDRGQYF.

This clonotype was detected a few times. V gene TRBV7-9 combines with J gene TRBJ1-2, with D uncertain. This CDR3 spans 11 amino acids. Germline-derived CDR1 and CDR2 are SEHNR and FQNEAQ (reference sequence). The V and J ends lost 8 bases and 6 bases respectively, with 10 bases between them. The CDR3 spells CASAWYDGYTF. As DNA, the CDR3 is TGTGCCAGCGCCTGGTACGATGGCTACACCTTC.

CDR3 sequence: CASSQDRRGQQPQHF. The DNA for the CDR3 is TGCGCCAGCAGCCAAGATCGCAGGGGGCAACAGCCCCAGCATTTT. The chain joins TRBV4-1 to TRBJ1-5; 8 nucleotides agree with TRBD1. The V segment lost 0 bases and the J segment 7 bases; nucleotides outside the gene matches: 5. CDR3 length equals 15 residues. The germline gives CDR1 MGHRA, CDR2 YSYEKL.

This clonotype was seen more than once but under ten times. The gene calls are TRBV11-2 and TRBJ2-1; 7 bases are shared with TRBD2. The CDR3 has 17 residues. J lost 9 bases, V lost 0 bases, and 14 bases had no gene match. CDR1 and CDR2 from the germline V gene are SGHAT and FQNNGV. In nucleotides, the CDR3 is TGTGCCAGCAGCTTAGAACCAGCGGGGAAGGGGCGGGGTGAGCAGTTCTTC. Protein sequence: CASSLEPAGKGRGEQFF.

The chain couples TRBV30 to TRBJ2-7, with TRBD2 identical over 9 bases. The germline V gene has CDR1 GTSNPN and CDR2 SVGIG (reference sequence). The CDR3 consists of 15 residues. J was trimmed by 6 bases and V by 0 bases; bases with no gene match: 9. The CDR3 DNA reads TGTGCCTGGAGTGTACTAAGAGCGGGAGGCGGCGAGCAGTACTTC. It yields the protein CAWSVLRAGGGEQYF.

The V and J genes are TRBV5-1 and TRBJ2-7; 12 bases match TRBD2. Trimming took 4 bases from V and 7 from J; bases not matched to a gene: 6. Germline V lookup: CDR1 SGHRS, CDR2 YFSETQ. There are 14 residues in the CDR3. CDR3 loop: CASSLAGGPWEQYF. For the CDR3, the DNA is TGCGCCAGCAGCCTAGCGGGGGGGCCGTGGGAGCAGTACTTC.

This rearrangement joins TRBV2 to TRBJ2-1, with D tentatively TRBD2 (6 bases). Germline CDR1 reads SNHLY; CDR2 reads FYNNEI. Between the trimmed V and J ends, which lost 5 bases and 5 bases, there was a span of 13 bases. This CDR3 has 14 amino acids. CDR3 sequence (DNA): TGTGCCAGCAGTCGGAGAGGAGGGAACAATGAGCAGTTCTTC. Its protein product is CASSRRGGNNEQFF.

This clonotype showed up many times. The chain uses TRBV9 and TRBJ2-5; a weak D match, TRBD1 (6 bases). The CDR3 is 15 amino acids. V was pared by 0 bases and J by 1 base, with 10 bases between. Germline V gene data show CDR1 as SGDLS and CDR2 as YYNGEE. The CDR3 DNA follows: TGTGCCAGCAGCGTAGGGACAGTCCCCCAAGAGACCCAGTACTTC. Encoded protein: CASSVGTVPQETQYF.

The chain carries TRBV19 and TRBJ2-7; 10 nucleotides line up with TRBD1. CDR3 length equals 14 residues. V was clipped by 3 bases and J by 3 bases; unmatched bases: 2. Looked up from germline, CDR1 is LNHDA and CDR2 is SQIVND (reference sequence). The CDR3 region has the DNA TGTGCCAGTAGTATCGGGACAGGGGACTACGAGCAGTACTTC. This codes for CASSIGTGDYEQYF.

The CDR3 region has the DNA TGCAGCGTTGAAGTATGGACAGGAGACTCTGGGGCCAACGTCCTGACTTTC. Its protein is CSVEVWTGDSGANVLTF. This chain links TRBV29-1 with TRBJ2-6; 7 bases line up with TRBD1. Germline V gene sequence: CDR1 SQVTM, CDR2 ANQGSEA. V trimming: 1 base; J trimming: 0 bases; junction bases outside the gene matches: 6. CDR3 length equals 17 residues.

This clonotype turned up a few times. The V gene is TRBV5-1, the J gene TRBJ2-5, with TRBD2 matching over 11 bases. Trimming removed 4 bases from V and 2 bases from J; junction bases left unmatched: 4. Per the germline V gene, CDR1 is SGHRS and CDR2 is YFSETQ. This CDR3 region has 15 residues. The chain's CDR3 is CASSRGLAVQETQYF. The CDR3, as DNA: TGCGCCAGCAGCAGGGGACTAGCGGTACAAGAGACCCAGTACTTC.